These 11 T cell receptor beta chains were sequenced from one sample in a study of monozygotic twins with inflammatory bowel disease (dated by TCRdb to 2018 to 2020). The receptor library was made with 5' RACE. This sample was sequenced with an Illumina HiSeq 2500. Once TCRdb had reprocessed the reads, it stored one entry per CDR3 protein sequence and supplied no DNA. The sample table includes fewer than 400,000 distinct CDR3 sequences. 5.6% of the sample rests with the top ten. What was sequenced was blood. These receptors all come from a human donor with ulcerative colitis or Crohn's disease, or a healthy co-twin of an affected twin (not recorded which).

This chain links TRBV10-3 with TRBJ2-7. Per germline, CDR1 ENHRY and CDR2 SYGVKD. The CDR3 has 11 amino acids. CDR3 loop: CATRSSYEQYF.

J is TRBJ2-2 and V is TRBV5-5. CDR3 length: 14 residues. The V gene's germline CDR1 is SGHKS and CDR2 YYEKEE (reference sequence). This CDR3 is CASSSGPNTGELFF.

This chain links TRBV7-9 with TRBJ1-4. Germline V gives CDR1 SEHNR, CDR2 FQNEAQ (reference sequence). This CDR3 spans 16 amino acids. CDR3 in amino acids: CASSLERGGGDEKLFF.

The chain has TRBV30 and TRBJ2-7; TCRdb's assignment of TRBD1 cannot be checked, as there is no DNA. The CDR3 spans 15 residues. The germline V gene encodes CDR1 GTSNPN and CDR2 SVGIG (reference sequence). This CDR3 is CALIRLYAGPYEQYF.

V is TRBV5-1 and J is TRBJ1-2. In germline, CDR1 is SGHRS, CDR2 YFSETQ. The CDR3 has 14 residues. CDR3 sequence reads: CASSLHTATYGYTF.

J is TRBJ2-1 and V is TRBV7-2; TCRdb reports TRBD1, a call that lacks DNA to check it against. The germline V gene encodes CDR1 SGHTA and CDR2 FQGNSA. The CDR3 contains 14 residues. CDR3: CASSPGPGNNEQFF. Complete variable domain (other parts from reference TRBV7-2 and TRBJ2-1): GAGVSQSPSNKVTEKGKDVELRCDPISGHTALYWYRQSLGQGLEFLIYFQGNSAPDKSGLPSDRFSAERTGGSVSTLTIQRTQQEDSAVYLCASSPGPGNNEQFFGPGTRLTVL.

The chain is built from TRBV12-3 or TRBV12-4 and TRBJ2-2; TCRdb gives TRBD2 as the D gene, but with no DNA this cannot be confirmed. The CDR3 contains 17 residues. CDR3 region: CASSFSSGGPNTGELFF.

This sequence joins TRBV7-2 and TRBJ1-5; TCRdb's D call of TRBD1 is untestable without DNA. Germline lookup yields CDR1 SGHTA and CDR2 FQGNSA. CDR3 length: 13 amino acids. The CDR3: CASSSQENQPQHF.

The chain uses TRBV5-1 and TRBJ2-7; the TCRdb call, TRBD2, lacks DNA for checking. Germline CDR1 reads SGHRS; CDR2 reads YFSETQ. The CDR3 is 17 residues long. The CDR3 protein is CASSRTSGRANMQEQYF.

The CDR3 protein is CATSKDRHEAQPQHF. J is TRBJ1-5 and V is TRBV15; the TCRdb D gene call, TRBD1, has no DNA to confirm it. This CDR3 comprises 15 residues. The germline V gene encodes CDR1 LNHNV and CDR2 YYDKDF (reference sequence).

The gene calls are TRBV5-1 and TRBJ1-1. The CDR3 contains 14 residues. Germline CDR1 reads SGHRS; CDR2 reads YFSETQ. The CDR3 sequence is CASSLRVSETEAFF.